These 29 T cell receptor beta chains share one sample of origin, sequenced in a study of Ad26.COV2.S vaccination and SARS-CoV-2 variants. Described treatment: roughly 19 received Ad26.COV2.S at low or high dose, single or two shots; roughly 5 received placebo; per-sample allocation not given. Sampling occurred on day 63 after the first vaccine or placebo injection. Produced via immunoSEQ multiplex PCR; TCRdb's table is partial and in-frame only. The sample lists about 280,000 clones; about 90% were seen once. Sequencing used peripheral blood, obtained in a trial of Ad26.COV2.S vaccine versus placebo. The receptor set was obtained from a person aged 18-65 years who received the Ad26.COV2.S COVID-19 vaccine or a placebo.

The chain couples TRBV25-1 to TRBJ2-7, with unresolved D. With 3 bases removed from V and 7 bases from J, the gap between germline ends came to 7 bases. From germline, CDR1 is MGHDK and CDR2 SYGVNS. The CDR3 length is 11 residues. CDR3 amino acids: CASSDAVEQYF. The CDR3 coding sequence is TGTGCCAGCAGTGATGCGGTGGAGCAGTACTTC.

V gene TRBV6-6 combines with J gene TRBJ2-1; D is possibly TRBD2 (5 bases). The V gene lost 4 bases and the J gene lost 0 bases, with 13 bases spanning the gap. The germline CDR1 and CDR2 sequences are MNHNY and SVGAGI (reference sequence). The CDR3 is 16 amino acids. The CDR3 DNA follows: TGTGCCAGCAGTTCCCGAGGGAGCAGCTCCTACAATGAGCAGTTCTTC. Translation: CASSSRGSSSYNEQFF.

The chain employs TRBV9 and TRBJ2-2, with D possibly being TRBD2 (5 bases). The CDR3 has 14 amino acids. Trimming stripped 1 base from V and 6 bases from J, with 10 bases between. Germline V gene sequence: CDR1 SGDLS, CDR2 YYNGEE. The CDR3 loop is CASSVYGVPGELFF. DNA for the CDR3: TGTGCCAGCAGCGTATACGGGGTGCCCGGGGAGCTGTTTTTT.

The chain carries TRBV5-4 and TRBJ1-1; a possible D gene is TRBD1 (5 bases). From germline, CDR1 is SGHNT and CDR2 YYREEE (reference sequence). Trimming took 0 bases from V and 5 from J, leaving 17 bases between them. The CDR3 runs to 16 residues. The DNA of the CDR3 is TGTGCCAGCAGCTTGGAGGGAGCCCGAGGGGCGACTGAAGCTTTCTTT. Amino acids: CASSLEGARGATEAFF. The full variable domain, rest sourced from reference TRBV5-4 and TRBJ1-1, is ETGVTQSPTHLIKTRGQQVTLRCSSQSGHNTVSWYQQALGQGPQFIFQYYREEENGRGNFPPRFSGLQFPNYSSELNVNALELDDSALYLCASSLEGARGATEAFFGQGTRLTVV.

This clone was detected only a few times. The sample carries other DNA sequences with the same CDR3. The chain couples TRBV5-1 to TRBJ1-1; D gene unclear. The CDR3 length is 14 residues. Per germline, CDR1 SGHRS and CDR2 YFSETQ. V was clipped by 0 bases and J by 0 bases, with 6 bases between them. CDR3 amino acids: CASSLVGLNTEAFF. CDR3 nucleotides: TGCGCCAGCAGCTTGGTAGGACTGAACACTGAAGCTTTCTTT.

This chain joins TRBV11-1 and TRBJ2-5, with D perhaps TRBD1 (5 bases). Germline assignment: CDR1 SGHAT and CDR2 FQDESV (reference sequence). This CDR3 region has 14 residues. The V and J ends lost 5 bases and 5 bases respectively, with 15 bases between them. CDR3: CASSIQGIRETQYF. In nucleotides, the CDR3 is TGTGCCAGCAGCATCCAGGGTATCAGGGAGACCCAGTACTTC.

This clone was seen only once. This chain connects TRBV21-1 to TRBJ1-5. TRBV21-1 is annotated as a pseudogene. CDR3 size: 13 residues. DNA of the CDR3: TGTGCCAGCAGCAAATTGGGGACCCAGCCCCAGCATTTT. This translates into CASSKLGTQPQHF.

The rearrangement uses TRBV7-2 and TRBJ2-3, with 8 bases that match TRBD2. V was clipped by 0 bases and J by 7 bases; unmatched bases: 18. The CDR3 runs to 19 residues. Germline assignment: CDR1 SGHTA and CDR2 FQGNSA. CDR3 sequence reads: CASSLAGSEGLVLTHTQYF. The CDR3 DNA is TGTGCCAGCAGCTTAGCTGGGTCGGAGGGACTAGTCCTAACCCATACGCAGTATTTT. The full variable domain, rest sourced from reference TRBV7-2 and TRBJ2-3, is GAGVSQSPSNKVTEKGKDVELRCDPISGHTALYWYRQSLGQGLEFLIYFQGNSAPDKSGLPSDRFSAERTGGSVSTLTIQRTQQEDSAVYLCASSLAGSEGLVLTHTQYFGPGTRLTVL.

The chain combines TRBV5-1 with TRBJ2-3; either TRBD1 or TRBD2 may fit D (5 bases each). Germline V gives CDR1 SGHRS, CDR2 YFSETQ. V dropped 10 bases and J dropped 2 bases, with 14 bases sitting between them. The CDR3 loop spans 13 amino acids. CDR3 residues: CAGRDPITDTQYF. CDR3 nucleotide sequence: TGCGCCGGCCGGGACCCTATCACAGATACGCAGTATTTT.

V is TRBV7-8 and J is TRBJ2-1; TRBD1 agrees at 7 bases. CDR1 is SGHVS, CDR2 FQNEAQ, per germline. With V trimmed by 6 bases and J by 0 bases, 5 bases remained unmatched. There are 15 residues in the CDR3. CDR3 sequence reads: CASSRGPLSYNEQFF. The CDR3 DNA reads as TGTGCCAGCAGTAGGGGGCCCCTCTCCTACAATGAGCAGTTCTTC.

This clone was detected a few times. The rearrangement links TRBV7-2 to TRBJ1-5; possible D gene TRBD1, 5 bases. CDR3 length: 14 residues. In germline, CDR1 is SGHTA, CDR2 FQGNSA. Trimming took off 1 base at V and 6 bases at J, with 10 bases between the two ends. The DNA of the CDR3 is TGTGCCAGCAGCTTAGGTGGGGCCACTCAGCCCCAGCATTTT. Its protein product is CASSLGGATQPQHF.

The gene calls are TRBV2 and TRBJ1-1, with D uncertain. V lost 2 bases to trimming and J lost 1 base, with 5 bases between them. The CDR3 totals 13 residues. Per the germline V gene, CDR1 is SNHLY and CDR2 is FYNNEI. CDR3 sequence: CASSERWNTEAFF. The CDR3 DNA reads TGTGCCAGCAGTGAACGGTGGAACACTGAAGCTTTCTTT.

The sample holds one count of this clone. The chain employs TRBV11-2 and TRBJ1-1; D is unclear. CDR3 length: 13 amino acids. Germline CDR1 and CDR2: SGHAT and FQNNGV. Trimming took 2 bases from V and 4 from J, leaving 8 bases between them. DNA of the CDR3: TGTGCCAGCAGCTTATGGGGTGCCACTGAAGCTTTCTTT. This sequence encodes CASSLWGATEAFF.

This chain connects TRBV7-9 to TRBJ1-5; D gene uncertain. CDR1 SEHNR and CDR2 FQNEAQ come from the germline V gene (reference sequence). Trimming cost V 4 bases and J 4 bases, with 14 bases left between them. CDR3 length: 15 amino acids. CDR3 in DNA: TGTGCCAGCAGCTCTGGTGACAACCTGAATCAGCCCCAGCATTTT. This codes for CASSSGDNLNQPQHF.

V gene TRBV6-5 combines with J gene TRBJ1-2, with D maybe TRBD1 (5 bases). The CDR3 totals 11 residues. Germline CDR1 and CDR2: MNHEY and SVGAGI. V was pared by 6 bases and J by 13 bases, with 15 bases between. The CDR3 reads CASSSGHFFTF. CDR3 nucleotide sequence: TGTGCCAGCAGCTCTGGACATTTTTTCACCTTC.

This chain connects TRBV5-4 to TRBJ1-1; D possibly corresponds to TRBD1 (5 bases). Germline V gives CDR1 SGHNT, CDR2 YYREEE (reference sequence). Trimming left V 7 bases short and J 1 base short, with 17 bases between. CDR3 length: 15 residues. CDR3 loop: CASRRDLAANTEAFF. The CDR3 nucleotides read TGTGCCAGCCGCCGGGACTTGGCGGCGAACACTGAAGCTTTCTTT.

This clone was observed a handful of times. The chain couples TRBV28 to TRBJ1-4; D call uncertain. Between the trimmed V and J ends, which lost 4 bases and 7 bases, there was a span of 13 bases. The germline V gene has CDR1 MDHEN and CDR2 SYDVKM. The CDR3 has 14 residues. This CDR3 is CASSSPGGSEKLFF. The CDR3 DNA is TGTGCCAGCAGTTCACCAGGTGGGAGTGAAAAACTGTTTTTT.

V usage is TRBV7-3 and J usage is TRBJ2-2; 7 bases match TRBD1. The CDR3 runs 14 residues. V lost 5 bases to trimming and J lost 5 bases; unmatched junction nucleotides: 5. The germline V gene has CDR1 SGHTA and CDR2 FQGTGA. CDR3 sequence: CASSRQGGTGELFF. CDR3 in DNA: TGTGCCAGCAGCCGACAGGGTGGAACCGGGGAGCTGTTTTTT.

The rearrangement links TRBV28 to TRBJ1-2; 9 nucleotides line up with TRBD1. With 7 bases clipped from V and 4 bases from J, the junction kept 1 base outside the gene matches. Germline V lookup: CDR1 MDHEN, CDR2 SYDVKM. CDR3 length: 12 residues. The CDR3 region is CASTQGAYGYTF. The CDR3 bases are TGTGCCAGCACACAGGGGGCCTATGGCTACACCTTC.

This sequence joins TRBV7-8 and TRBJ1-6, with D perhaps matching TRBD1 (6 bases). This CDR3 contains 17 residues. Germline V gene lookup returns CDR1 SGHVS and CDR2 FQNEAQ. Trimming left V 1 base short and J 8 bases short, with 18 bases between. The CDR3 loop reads CASSLVWDKQNDSPLHF. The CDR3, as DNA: TGTGCCAGCAGCTTAGTATGGGACAAGCAAAATGATTCACCCCTCCACTTT. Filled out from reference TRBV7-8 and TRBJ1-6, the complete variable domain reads GAGVSQSPRYKVAKRGQDVALRCDPISGHVSLFWYQQALGQGPEFLTYFQNEAQLDKSGLPSDRFFAERPEGSVSTLKIQRTQQEDSAVYLCASSLVWDKQNDSPLHFGNGTRLTVT.

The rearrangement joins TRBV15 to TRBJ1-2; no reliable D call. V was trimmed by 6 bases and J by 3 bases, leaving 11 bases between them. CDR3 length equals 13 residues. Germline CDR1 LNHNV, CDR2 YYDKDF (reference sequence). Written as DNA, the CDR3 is TGTGCCACCAGGCGTGTCGGCGACTATGGCTACACCTTC. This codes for CATRRVGDYGYTF.

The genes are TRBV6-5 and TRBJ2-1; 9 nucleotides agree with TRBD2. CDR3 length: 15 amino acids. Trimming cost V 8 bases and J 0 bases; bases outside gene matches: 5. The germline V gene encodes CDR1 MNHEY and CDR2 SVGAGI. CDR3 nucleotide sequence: TGTGCCAGCGGTTCTAGCGGGAACTCCTACAATGAGCAGTTCTTC. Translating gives CASGSSGNSYNEQFF.

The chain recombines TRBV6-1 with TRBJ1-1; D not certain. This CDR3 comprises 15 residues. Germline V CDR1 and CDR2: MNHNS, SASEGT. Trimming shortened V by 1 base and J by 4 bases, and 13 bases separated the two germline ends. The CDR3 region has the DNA TGTGCCAGCAGTGAAGTGGGTGGGATGGGCACTGAAGCTTTCTTT. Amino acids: CASSEVGGMGTEAFF.

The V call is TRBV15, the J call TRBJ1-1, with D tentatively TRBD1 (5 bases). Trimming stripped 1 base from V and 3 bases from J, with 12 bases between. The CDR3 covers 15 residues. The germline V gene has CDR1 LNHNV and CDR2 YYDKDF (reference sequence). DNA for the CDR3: TGTGCCACCAGCAGAGGAACGCTGGGGGACACTGAAGCTTTCTTT. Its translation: CATSRGTLGDTEAFF.

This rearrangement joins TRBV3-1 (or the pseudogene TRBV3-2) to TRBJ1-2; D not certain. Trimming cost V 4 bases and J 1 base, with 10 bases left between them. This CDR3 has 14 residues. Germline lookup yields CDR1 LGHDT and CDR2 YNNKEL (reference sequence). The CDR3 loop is CASSPRADNYGYTF. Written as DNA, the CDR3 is TGTGCCAGCAGCCCCCGGGCGGATAACTATGGCTACACCTTC.

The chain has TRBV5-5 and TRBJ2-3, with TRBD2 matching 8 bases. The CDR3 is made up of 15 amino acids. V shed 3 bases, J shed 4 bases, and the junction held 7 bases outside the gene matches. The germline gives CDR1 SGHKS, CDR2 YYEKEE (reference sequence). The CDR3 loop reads CASSWGLVLSDTQYF. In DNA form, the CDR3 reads TGTGCCAGCAGCTGGGGACTAGTTCTTTCAGATACGCAGTATTTT.

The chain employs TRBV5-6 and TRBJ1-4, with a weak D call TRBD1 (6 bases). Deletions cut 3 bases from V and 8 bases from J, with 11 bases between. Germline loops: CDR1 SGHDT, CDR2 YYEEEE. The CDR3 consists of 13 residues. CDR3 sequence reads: CASSWGPEEKLFF. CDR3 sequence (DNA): TGTGCCAGCAGCTGGGGGCCAGAGGAAAAACTGTTTTTT.

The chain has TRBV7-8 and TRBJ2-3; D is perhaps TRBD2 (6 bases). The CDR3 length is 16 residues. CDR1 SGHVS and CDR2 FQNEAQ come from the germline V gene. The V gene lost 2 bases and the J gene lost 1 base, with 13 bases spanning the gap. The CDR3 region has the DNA TGTGCCAGCAGCTTATTTCTCGGGAGCGGCACAGATACGCAGTATTTT. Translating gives CASSLFLGSGTDTQYF.

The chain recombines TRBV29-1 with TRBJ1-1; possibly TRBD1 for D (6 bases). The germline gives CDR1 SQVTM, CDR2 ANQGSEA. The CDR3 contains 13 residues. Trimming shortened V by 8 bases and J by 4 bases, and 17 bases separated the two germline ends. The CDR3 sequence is CSTYGGGFTEAFF. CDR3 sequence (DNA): TGCAGCACCTACGGGGGCGGTTTCACTGAAGCTTTCTTT.